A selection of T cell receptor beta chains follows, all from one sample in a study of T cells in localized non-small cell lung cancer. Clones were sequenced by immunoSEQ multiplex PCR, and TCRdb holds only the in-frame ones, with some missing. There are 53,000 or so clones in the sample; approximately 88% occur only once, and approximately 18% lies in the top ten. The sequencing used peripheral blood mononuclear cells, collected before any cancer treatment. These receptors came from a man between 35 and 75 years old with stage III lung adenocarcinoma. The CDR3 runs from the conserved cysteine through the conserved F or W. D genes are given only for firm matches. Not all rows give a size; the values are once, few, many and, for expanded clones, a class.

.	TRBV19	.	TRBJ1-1	TGTGCCAGTACCCCGGGGGGGGCTAGATGGGACACTGAAGCTTTCTTT	CASTPGGARWDTEAFF
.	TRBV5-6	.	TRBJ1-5	TGTGCCAGCAGTTCTTACAATCAGCCCCAGCATTTT	CASSSYNQPQHF
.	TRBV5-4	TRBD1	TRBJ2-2	TGTGCCAGCAGCTGGAGACAGGGTGCGAACACCGGGGAGCTGTTTTTT	CASSWRQGANTGELFF
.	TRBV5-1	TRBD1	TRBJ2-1	TGCGCCAGCAGCACGACAGGGAGCAATGAGCAGTTCTTC	CASSTTGSNEQFF
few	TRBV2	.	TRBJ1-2	TGTGCCAGCAGTCACAGGGACGACTATGGCTACACCTTC	CASSHRDDYGYTF
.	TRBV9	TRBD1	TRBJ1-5	TGTGCCAGCAGCGTAGCCCCGGGACAGGGGGACCCTAGCAATCAGCCCCAGCATTTT	CASSVAPGQGDPSNQPQHF
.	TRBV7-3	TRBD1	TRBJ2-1	TGTGCCAGCAGCTTGAAACCCCAGGGGGCTGCGGGGAATGAGCAGTTCTTC	CASSLKPQGAAGNEQFF
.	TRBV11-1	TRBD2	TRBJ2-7	TGTGCCAGCAGCTTAGGGGAGTACGAGCGGGAGTACGAGCAGTACTTC	CASSLGEYEREYEQYF
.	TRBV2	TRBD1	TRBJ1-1	TGTGCCAGGGGACAGGGAATAACTGAAGCTTTCTTT	CARGQGITEAFF
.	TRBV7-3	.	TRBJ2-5	TGTGCCAGCAGCGCTTCCGTGGAGGGGACCCAGTACTTC	CASSASVEGTQYF